Listed below are T cell receptor beta chains from one sample, sequenced in a study of T cell responses to AZD1222 COVID-19 vaccine. This table comes from immunoSEQ multiplex PCR, and its TCRdb copy is limited to in-frame clones, with some not included. Here the sample spans approximately 84,000 clones, around 82% being singletons. The specimen was peripheral blood, collected 28 days after the second AZD1222 dose. Every receptor here comes from an adult who received the AZD1222 COVID-19 vaccine. Both conserved end residues are part of each CDR3. Each record gives: V gene, J gene, D gene, CDR3 protein. The D gene is left open where the match is weak.

V: TRBV19; J: TRBJ1-3; D: TRBD1; CDR3: CASSRDRSSGNTIYF
V: TRBV28; J: TRBJ1-4; D: NA; CDR3: CASSLGGATNEKLFF
V: TRBV5-4; J: TRBJ1-6; D: NA; CDR3: CASSPQGGPASPLHF
V: TRBV9; J: TRBJ2-7; D: TRBD2; CDR3: CASSVRDYTYEQYF
V: TRBV2; J: TRBJ1-5; D: NA; CDR3: CASMLGLNQPQHF
V: TRBV11-2; J: TRBJ2-7; D: NA; CDR3: CASSLARGEQYF
V: TRBV28; J: TRBJ2-7; D: TRBD2; CDR3: CASSPAAGGFTYEQYF
V: TRBV28; J: TRBJ2-7; D: NA; CDR3: CASSLTATYEQYF
V: TRBV27; J: TRBJ1-6; D: NA; CDR3: CASTPYAGSNSPLHF
V: TRBV19; J: TRBJ2-1; D: TRBD1; CDR3: CASTMNRGSDEQFF
V: TRBV28; J: TRBJ2-5; D: TRBD1; CDR3: CASSPRGGRRQETQYF
V: TRBV19; J: TRBJ1-1; D: NA; CDR3: CASSVYRENTEAFF
V: TRBV3-1/TRBV3-2; J: TRBJ1-2; D: NA; CDR3: CASSEGSSPITNYGYTF
V: TRBV19; J: TRBJ1-2; D: NA; CDR3: CASSPWGDGYTF
V: TRBV30; J: TRBJ2-6; D: TRBD1; CDR3: CAWTIQGAGANVLTF
V: TRBV28; J: TRBJ2-5; D: NA; CDR3: CASSLGDLQETQYF
V: TRBV28; J: TRBJ2-7; D: TRBD2; CDR3: CASRGLAPIYEQYF
V: TRBV28; J: TRBJ2-3; D: NA; CDR3: CASSLNLGGRITDTQYF
V: TRBV30; J: TRBJ1-4; D: TRBD1; CDR3: CAWSSTGGANEKLFF
V: TRBV5-4; J: TRBJ2-1; D: TRBD2; CDR3: CASSLAGTSDNNEQFF